The source of this TCR beta chain is a study of cytomegalovirus exposure and HLA in healthy donors. 13 Jbeta primers and 60 Vbeta primers were used for the PCR. Produced via immunoSEQ multiplex PCR; TCRdb's table is partial and in-frame only. The sample has 150,000 to 200,000 clones; roughly four fifths are singletons. Germline assignment: CDR1 SGHDT and CDR2 YYEEEE. V dropped 0 bases and J dropped 7; count of bases not matched to a gene: 7. This CDR3 is 16 amino acids long. V and J are TRBV5-6 and TRBJ2-1, with TRBD1 identical over 10 bases. This sequence originates from a man aged 50 or older in good health and CMV-seropositive. The sequenced sample was PBMCs. CDR3 sequence reads: CASSLERDRGWNEQFF. CDR3 bases: TGTGCCAGCAGCTTGGAGCGGGACAGGGGTTGGAATGAGCAGTTCTTC.